This T cell receptor (beta chain) originates from a study of cytomegalovirus exposure and HLA in healthy donors. The PCR was carried out with 60 Vbeta primers and 13 Jbeta primers. In the original analysis: Per a later analysis, the number of unique TCR beta chains was approximately 80 million, of which around 10 million were shared. Here immunoSEQ multiplex PCR was the method, and the copy in TCRdb shows in-frame clones only, minus some. V and J calls and clone size are as listed in that table; D and trimming were resolved from the DNA. The listing records about 200,000 clones. The V end was cut by 11 bases, the J end by 6 bases, with 5 bases between. CDR1 and CDR2 (germline): SNHLY, FYNNEI. The CDR3 totals 9 residues.

The chain combines TRBV2 with TRBJ2-1; no clear D. This receptor was obtained from a boy between 10 and 17 years old in good health and CMV-seronegative. Sequenced input: PBMCs. CDR3 bases: TGTGCCCGGAGCAATGAGCAGTTCTTC. It is translated as CARSNEQFF.